This T cell receptor (beta chain) came from a study of Ad26.COV2.S vaccination and SARS-CoV-2 variants (dated by TCRdb to the early 2020s). About the study as a whole: Donors in the vaccine arm were drawn from COV1001, a multicentre, randomized, double-blind, placebo-controlled phase I-IIa trial testing Ad26.COV2.S in healthy adults. TCRbeta repertoire sequencing served as the tool for gauging how specific and how broad the SARS-CoV-2-reactive T cell receptors were following Ad26.COV2.S vaccination. Trial participants were randomized into five groups of five: low-dose or high-dose Ad26.COV2.S given once or twice, or placebo on both occasions. A total of about 30 samples were included in the TCR-sequenced set, comprising approximately 20 Ad26.COV2.S vaccine recipients, 5 placebo recipients and 8 SARS-CoV-2 convalescent individuals. Investigators did not know the trial group allocation while performing experiments and assessing outcomes. Dosing of Ad26.COV2.S was intramuscular, at either 5x10^10 or 1x10^11 viral particles, delivered as one shot or as two shots spaced 56 days apart.

Interpreted using the paper, the treatment or condition label stands for: 15 to 20 received Ad26.COV2.S at low or high dose, single or two shots; about 5 received placebo; per-sample allocation not given. For vaccine and placebo recipients, the sequenced repertoires came from samples collected on day 63 after the first injection. In Cohort 1b, more than 20 adults aged 18-55 years were enrolled at a single site in Boston, USA, between 29 July and 7 August 2020. As a vaccine, Ad26.COV2.S was a replication-incompetent adenovirus type 26 vector that expressed a prefusion-stabilized SARS-CoV-2 spike protein derived from the original Wuhan strain. As for this clone: Its cognate antigen has yet to be identified. Base-call qualities are not available, and no considerably larger clone is one nucleotide away.

Study-wide conclusions, independent of this receptor: Comparable non-spike TCR breadth was observed between vaccine and placebo recipients, consistent with only spike being contained in the vaccine. Ad26.COV2.S recipients had higher spike-specific TCR breadth than placebo recipients (P = 0.0014). Comparing responses between vaccine doses or regimens was not something the study was powered to do. After vaccination, spike-specific CD8+ and CD4+ T cell responses were reported to show substantial breadth. The authors noted that total T cell responses may have been underestimated by the TCR breadth and depth analyses.

The immunoSEQ Assay was the method used to sequence TCRbeta CDR3 regions. After extraction, genomic DNA underwent amplification by bias-controlled multiplex PCR, followed by high-throughput sequencing. Per the authors' processing: To quantify the absolute abundance of every unique TCRbeta CDR3 region, sequences were collapsed and filtered. T cell fraction was estimated by normalizing TCRbeta template counts to usable DNA, with usable DNA measured through amplification of reference genes found in all nucleated cells. Repertoire TCRs were annotated as SARS-CoV-2-specific by exact matching of V gene, CDR3 amino acid sequence and J gene to a known reactive TCR set. The reference SARS-CoV-2 TCR set was derived from MIRA and filtered for enrichment in COVID-19-positive ImmuneCODE repertoires, a step that removed public or cross-reactive TCRs. Using the MIRA antigens, annotated TCRs were further analysed by specific ORF or by position within an ORF. Breadth was defined as the number of annotated unique rearrangements divided by the total number of unique productive rearrangements, and depth was defined as the summed frequency of the annotated unique rearrangements. Two-sided Wilcoxon rank-sum tests were applied when comparing TCR breadth between groups. The immuneACCESS repertoire file appears here via TCRdb, limited to in-frame rearrangements. These files lack a portion of the clones; in checked studies, under half of the deficit traces to unresolved V genes, and the cause of the others is not known. V and J calls and clone size come straight from that table; D and trimming were deduced from the DNA. The sample table holds about 350,000 clones, of which 85% were seen once. The top ten clones comprise roughly 3.5% of the sample.

The input for sequencing was peripheral blood, taken in a trial of Ad26.COV2.S vaccine versus placebo. The TCR was taken from a person aged 18-60 years who received the Ad26.COV2.S COVID-19 vaccine or a placebo.

The DNA is TGTGCCAGCAGCCCGGGACAGTTCTATGGCTACACCTTC. Its amino acids are CASSPGQFYGYTF. Recombination linked TRBV6-5 to TRBJ1-2; the junction holds 7 bases that match TRBD1. Including the terminal cysteine and phenylalanine, the CDR3 comprises 13 residues. The entry retains the CDR3 DNA only, 39 bases that are in frame from base 1. Reading the germline V gene gives CDR1 MNHEY and CDR2 SVGAGI. The germline V end is reduced by 6 bases and the J end by 4 bases; junction bases left unmatched: 5.